The sequence of this T cell receptor beta chain was determined in a study of T-cell reconstitution after alpha-beta-depleted transplantation in children. V shed 7 bases, J shed 12 bases, and the junction held 8 bases outside the gene matches. This CDR3 is built from 12 residues. CDR1 and CDR2 from the germline V gene are MNHEY and SVGAGI. This clonotype was counted between two and nine times. What it binds is not known. The study's findings and limits: Newly generated T cells supplied most T-cell counts and diversity one year post-transplant. Some patients' high day-60 TCRbeta diversity was traced to surviving recipient T cells and thymic progenitors. Several hundred expanded graft clones reportedly gave rise to the alpha-beta T cells present about two months after transplant.

As it was prepared, the TCRbeta library received unique molecular identifiers. TCRdb itself ran the PCR reads through MiXCR, one entry per CDR3 protein. The repertoire holds about 440,000 distinct CDR3 sequences, with around 46% as singletons. The sequence derives from a girl aged 2 to 9 with aplastic anemia, due to receive a stem cell transplant. The sequencing used PBMCs, collected before TCRalphabeta/CD19-depleted stem cell transplant. The chain joins TRBV6-5 to TRBJ2-1; TRBD2 aligns across 8 bases. The DNA for the CDR3 is TGTGCCAGCACCTCGACCGGGGGGGTGCAGTTCTTC. The encoded protein is CASTSTGGVQFF.